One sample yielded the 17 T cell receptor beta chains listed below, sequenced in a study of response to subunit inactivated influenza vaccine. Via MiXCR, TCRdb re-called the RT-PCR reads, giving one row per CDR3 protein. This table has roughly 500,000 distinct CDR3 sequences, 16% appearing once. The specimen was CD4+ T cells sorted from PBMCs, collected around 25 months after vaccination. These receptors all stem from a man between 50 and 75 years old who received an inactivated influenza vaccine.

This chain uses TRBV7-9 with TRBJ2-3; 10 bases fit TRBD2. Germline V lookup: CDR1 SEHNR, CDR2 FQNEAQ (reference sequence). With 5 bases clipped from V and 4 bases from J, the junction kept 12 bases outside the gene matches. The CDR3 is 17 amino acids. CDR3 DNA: TGTGCCAGCAGCCCATCGGGGAGCGGGGGGGCGTCAGATACGCAGTATTTT. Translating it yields CASSPSGSGGASDTQYF. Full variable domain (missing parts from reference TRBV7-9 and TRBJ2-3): DTGVSQNPRHKITKRGQNVTFRCDPISEHNRLYWYRQTLGQGPEFLTYFQNEAQLEKSRLLSDRFSAERPKGSFSTLEIQRTEQGDSAMYLCASSPSGSGGASDTQYFGPGTRLTVL.

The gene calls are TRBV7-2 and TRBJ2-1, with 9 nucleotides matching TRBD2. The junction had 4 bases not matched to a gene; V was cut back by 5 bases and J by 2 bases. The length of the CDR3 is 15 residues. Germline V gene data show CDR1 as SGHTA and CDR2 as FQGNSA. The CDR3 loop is CASSGGRGTYNEQFF. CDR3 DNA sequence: TGTGCCAGCAGCGGCGGGAGGGGAACCTACAATGAGCAGTTCTTC.

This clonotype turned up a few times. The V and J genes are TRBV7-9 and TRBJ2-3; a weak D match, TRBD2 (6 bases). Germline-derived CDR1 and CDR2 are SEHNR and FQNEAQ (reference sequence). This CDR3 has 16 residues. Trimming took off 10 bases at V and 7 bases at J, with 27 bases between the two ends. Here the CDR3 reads CATFTRERILLYTQYF. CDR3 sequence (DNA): TGTGCCACCTTTACTCGGGAGAGGATTTTGCTGTATACGCAGTATTTT.

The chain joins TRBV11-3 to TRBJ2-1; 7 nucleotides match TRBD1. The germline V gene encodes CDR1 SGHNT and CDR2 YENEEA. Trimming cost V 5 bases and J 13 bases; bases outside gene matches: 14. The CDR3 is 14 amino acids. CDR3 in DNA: TGTGCCAGCAGCCCCAACCCACAGGGGATGGAACAGTTCTTC. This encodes CASSPNPQGMEQFF.

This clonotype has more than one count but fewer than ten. The CDR3 spells CAISERTGASNSPLHF. CDR3 in DNA: TGTGCCATCAGTGAGAGGACAGGGGCTTCTAATTCACCCCTCCACTTT. The rearrangement links TRBV10-3 to TRBJ1-6, with TRBD1 matching over 9 bases. V trimming: 2 bases; J trimming: 6 bases; junction bases outside the gene matches: 5. Germline-derived CDR1 and CDR2 are ENHRY and SYGVKD. The length of the CDR3 is 16 residues.

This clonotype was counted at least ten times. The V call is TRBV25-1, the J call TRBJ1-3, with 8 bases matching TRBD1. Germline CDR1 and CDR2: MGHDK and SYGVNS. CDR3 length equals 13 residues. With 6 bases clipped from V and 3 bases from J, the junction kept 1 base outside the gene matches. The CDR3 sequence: CASRGQVGNTIYF. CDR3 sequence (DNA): TGTGCCAGCAGGGGACAGGTTGGAAACACCATATATTTT.

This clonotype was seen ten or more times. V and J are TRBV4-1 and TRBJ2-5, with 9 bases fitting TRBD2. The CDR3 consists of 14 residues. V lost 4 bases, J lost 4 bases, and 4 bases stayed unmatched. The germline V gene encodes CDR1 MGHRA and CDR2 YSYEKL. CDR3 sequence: CASSPGTSRETQYF. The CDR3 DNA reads TGCGCCAGCAGCCCCGGGACTAGCCGAGAGACCCAGTACTTC.

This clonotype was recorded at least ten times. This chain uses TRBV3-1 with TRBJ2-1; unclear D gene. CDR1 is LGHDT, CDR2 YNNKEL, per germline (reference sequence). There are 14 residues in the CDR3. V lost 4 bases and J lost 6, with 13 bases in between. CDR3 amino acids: CASSPGWASNEQFF. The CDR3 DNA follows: TGTGCCAGCAGCCCTGGGTGGGCCTCCAATGAGCAGTTCTTC.

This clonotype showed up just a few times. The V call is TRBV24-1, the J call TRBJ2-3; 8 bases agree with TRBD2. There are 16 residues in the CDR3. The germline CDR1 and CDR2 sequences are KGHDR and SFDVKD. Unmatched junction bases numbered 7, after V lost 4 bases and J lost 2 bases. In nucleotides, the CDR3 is TGTGCCACCAGTGACCGTAGCGGGGACCACACAGATACGCAGTATTTT. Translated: CATSDRSGDHTDTQYF.

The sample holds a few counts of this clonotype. The DNA of the CDR3 is TGCGCCAGCAGCTTGGCCGACGGGGACCCCACAAAGGTGACCCAGTACTTC. It translates to CASSLADGDPTKVTQYF. The chain combines TRBV5-1 with TRBJ2-5; D could derive from TRBD1 or TRBD2 (5 bases each). CDR1 and CDR2 from the germline V gene are SGHRS and YFSETQ. V was shortened by 0 bases and J by 7 bases, with 22 bases between the two germline ends. The CDR3 has 17 amino acids.

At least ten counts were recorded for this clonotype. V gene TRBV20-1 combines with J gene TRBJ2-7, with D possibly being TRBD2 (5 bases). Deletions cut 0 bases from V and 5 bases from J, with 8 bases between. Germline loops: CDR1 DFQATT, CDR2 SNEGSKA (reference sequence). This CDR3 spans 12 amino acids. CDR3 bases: TGCAGTGCTAGAGATGGGAGAAACGAGCAGTACTTC. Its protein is CSARDGRNEQYF.

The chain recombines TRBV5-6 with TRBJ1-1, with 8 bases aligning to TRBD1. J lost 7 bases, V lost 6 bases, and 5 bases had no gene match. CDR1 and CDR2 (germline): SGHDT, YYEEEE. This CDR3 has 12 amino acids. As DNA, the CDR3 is TGTGCCAGCATATCAGGGGGCGGTGAAGCTTTCTTT. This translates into CASISGGGEAFF.

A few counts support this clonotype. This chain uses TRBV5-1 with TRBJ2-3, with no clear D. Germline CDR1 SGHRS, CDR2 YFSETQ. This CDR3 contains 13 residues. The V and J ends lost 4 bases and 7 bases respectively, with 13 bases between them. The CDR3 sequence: CASSRTSLNTQYF. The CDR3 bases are TGCGCCAGCAGCCGGACGTCCTTGAATACGCAGTATTTT.

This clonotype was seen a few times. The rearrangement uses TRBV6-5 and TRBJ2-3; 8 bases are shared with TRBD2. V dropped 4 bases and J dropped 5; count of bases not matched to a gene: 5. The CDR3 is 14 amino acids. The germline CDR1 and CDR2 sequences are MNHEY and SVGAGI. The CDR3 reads CASSSMGTRDTQYF. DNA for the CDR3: TGTGCCAGCAGTTCAATGGGGACTAGAGATACGCAGTATTTT.

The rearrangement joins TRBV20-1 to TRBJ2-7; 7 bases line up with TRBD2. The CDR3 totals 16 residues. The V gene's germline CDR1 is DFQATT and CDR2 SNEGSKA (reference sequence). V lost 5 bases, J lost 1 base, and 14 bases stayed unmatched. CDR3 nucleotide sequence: TGCAGTGCTCGCCCGTTGAGGGAGGGCCCGTCCTACGAGCAGTACTTC. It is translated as CSARPLREGPSYEQYF.

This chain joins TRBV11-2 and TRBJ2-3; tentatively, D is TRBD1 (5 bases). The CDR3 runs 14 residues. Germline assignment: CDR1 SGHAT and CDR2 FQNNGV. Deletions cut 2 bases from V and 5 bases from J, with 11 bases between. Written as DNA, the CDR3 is TGTGCCAGCAGCTTAAGCCAGGGCGGAGATACGCAGTATTTT. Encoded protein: CASSLSQGGDTQYF.

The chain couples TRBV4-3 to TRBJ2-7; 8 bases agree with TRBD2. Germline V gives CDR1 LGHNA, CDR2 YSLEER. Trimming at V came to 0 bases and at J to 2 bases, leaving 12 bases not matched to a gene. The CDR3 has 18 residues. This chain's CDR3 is CASSQDLGAGVATYEQYF. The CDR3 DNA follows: TGCGCCAGCAGCCAAGATTTGGGAGCGGGAGTCGCGACCTACGAGCAGTACTTC.